This entry lists 7 T cell receptor beta chains sequenced from one sample in a study of glioma-infiltrating T cells after dendritic cell vaccination. The sample's time point: after dendritic cell vaccination, including at tumor progression/relapse. The protocol was immunoSEQ multiplex PCR, while the TCRdb copy is restricted to in-frame clones and leaves out a portion. This sample has fewer than 25,000 clones, with over 85% found just once. Source: blood, taken after dendritic cell vaccination. The receptors come from a human donor with glioblastoma.

This chain uses TRBV11-2 with TRBJ2-2; TRBD1 matches at 7 bases. Germline CDR1 reads SGHAT; CDR2 reads FQNNGV. The CDR3 consists of 15 residues. After removal of 5 bases from V and 6 bases from J, the junction contained 9 bases not matched to a gene. CDR3 protein: CASSRLTGSPGELFF. In DNA, the CDR3 is TGTGCCAGCAGCAGACTGACAGGGAGTCCCGGGGAGCTGTTTTTT. Combining the CDR3 with reference TRBV11-2 and TRBJ2-2 gives the whole variable domain EAGVAQSPRYKIIEKRQSVAFWCNPISGHATLYWYQQILGQGPKLLIQFQNNGVVDDSQLPKDRFSAERLKGVDSTLKIQPAKLEDSAVYLCASSRLTGSPGELFFGEGSRLTVL.

The rearrangement joins TRBV19 to TRBJ1-5, with 9 bases aligning to TRBD1. CDR3 length: 14 amino acids. Looked up from germline, CDR1 is LNHDA and CDR2 is SQIVND (reference sequence). The V and J ends lost 6 bases and 7 bases, in that order; junction bases with no gene match: 7. The CDR3 DNA follows: TGTGCCAGTAGACAACAGGGGGCTTGGCAGCCCCAGCATTTT. This encodes CASRQQGAWQPQHF.

This chain links TRBV28 with TRBJ2-7; maybe TRBD1 (5 bases). Germline V gives CDR1 MDHEN, CDR2 SYDVKM. This CDR3 spans 15 amino acids. V was trimmed by 7 bases and J by 1 base, leaving 17 bases between them. The CDR3 DNA reads TGTGCCAGCATACCGGCTTGGACACTTTCCTACGAGCAGTACTTC. Translation gives CASIPAWTLSYEQYF.

The chain uses TRBV7-2 and TRBJ1-1; TRBD1 matches at 9 bases. Germline CDR1 is SGHTA and CDR2 is FQGNSA. The CDR3 is 13 residues long. Trimming took 8 bases from V and 0 from J; bases not matched to a gene: 1. The CDR3 sequence: CASRDRVNTEAFF. The CDR3 DNA sequence: TGTGCCAGCCGGGACAGGGTGAACACTGAAGCTTTCTTT.

V and J are TRBV6-5 and TRBJ1-5, with a possible D match to TRBD1 (5 bases). The ends were cut back, 5 bases at V and 7 bases at J, with 9 bases in the middle. This CDR3 contains 12 residues. Germline loops: CDR1 MNHEY, CDR2 SVGAGI. The CDR3 protein is CASSRGRQPQHF. CDR3 nucleotides: TGTGCCAGCAGTAGGGGAAGACAGCCCCAGCATTTT.

The CDR3 loop reads CASSLPDRGKFLETQYF. The CDR3 DNA reads TGTGCCAGCAGCTTACCAGACAGGGGGAAATTTCTGGAGACCCAGTACTTC. The rearrangement joins TRBV7-9 to TRBJ2-5, with 9 bases identical to TRBD1. The CDR3 has 17 amino acids. Unmatched junction bases numbered 12, after V lost 2 bases and J lost 5 bases. Germline V gene data show CDR1 as SEHNR and CDR2 as FQNEAQ (reference sequence). Drawing the rest from reference TRBV7-9 and TRBJ2-5, the complete variable domain is DTGVSQNPRHKITKRGQNVTFRCDPISEHNRLYWYRQTLGQGPEFLTYFQNEAQLEKSRLLSDRFSAERPKGSFSTLEIQRTEQGDSAMYLCASSLPDRGKFLETQYFGPGTRLLVL.

The V call is TRBV2, the J call TRBJ1-3; 7 bases align to TRBD1. The CDR3 totals 14 residues. Germline V gene data show CDR1 as SNHLY and CDR2 as FYNNEI. Trimming at V came to 4 bases and at J to 5 bases, leaving 5 bases not matched to a gene. CDR3 sequence (DNA): TGTGCCAGCAGTGCTCAGGGGGGTAGAAACACCATATATTTT. Translation gives CASSAQGGRNTIYF.